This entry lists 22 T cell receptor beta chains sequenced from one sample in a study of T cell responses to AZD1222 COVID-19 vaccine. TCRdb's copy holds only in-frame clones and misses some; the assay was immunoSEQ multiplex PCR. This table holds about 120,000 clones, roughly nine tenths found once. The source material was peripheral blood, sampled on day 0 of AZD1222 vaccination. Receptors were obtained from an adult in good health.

The CDR3: CASGSGGGSEKLFF. CDR3 nucleotides: TGTGCCAGCGGGTCAGGGGGCGGGTCTGAAAAACTGTTTTTT. The chain combines TRBV25-1 with TRBJ1-4; 8 bases line up with TRBD1. Germline values: CDR1 MGHDK, CDR2 SYGVNS. J was trimmed by 7 bases and V by 8 bases; bases with no gene match: 9. The CDR3 has 14 residues.

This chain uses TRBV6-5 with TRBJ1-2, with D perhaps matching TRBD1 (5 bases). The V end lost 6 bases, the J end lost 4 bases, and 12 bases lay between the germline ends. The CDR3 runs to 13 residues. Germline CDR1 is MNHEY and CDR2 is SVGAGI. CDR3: CASSSTGSYGYTF. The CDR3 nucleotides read TGTGCCAGCAGCTCAACAGGCTCCTATGGCTACACCTTC.

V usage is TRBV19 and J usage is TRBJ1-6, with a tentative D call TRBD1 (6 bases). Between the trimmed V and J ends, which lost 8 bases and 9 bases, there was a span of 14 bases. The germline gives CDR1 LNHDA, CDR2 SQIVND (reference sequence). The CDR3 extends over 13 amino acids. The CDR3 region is CASSPGAGSPLHF. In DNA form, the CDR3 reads TGTGCCAGTTCGCCAGGGGCTGGTTCACCCCTCCACTTT.

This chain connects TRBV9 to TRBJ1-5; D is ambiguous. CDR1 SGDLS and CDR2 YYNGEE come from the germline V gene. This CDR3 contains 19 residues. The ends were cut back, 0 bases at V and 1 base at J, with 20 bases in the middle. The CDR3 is CASSVDVKGPYRSNQPQHF. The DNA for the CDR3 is TGTGCCAGCAGCGTAGATGTCAAGGGCCCGTATAGGAGCAATCAGCCCCAGCATTTT. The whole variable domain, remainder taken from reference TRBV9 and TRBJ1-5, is DSGVTQTPKHLITATGQRVTLRCSPRSGDLSVYWYQQSLDQGLQFLIQYYNGEERAKGNILERFSAQQFPDLHSELNLSSLELGDSALYFCASSVDVKGPYRSNQPQHFGDGTRLSIL.

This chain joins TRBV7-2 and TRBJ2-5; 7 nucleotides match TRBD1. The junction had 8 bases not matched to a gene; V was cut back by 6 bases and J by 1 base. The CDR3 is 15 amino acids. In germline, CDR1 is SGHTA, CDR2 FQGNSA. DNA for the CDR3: TGTGCCAGCAGTGTAAGGGGGCGGACCCAAGAGACCCAGTACTTC. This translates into CASSVRGRTQETQYF.

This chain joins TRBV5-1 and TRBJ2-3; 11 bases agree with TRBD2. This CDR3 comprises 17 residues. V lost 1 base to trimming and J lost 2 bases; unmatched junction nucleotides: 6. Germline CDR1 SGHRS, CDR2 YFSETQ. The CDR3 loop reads CASSLLTSGDLTDTQYF. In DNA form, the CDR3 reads TGCGCCAGCAGCTTGTTGACTAGCGGGGACCTCACAGATACGCAGTATTTT.

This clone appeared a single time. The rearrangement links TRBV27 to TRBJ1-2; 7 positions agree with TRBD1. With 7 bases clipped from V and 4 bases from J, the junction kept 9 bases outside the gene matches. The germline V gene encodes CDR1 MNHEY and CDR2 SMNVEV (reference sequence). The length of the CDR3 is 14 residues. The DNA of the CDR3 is TGTGCCAGCACCCCGACAGGGTTAGGCTATGGCTACACCTTC. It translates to CASTPTGLGYGYTF.

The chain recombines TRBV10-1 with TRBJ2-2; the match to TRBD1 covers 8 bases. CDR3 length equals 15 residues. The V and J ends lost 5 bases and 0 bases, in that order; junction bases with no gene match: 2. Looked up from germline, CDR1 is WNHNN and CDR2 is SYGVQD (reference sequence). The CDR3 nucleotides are TGCGCCAGCAGTTCACAGGGGGCGAACACCGGGGAGCTGTTTTTT. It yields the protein CASSSQGANTGELFF.

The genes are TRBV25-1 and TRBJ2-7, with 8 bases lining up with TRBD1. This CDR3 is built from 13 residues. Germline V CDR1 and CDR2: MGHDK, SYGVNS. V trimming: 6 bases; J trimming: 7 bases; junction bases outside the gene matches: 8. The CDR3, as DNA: TGTGCCAGCAGGGGGAGACAGGGGTTGGAGCAGTACTTC. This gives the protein CASRGRQGLEQYF.

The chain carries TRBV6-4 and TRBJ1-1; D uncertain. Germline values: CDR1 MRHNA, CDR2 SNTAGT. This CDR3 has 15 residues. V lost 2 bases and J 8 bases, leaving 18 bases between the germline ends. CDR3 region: CASSDPLARTLEAFF. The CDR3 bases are TGTGCCAGCAGTGACCCTTTGGCCCGGACCCTAGAAGCTTTCTTT.

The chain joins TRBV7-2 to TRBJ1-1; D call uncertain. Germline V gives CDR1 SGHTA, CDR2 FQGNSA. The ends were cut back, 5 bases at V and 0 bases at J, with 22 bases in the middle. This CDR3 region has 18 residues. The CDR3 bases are TGTGCCAGCAGCCCCCGACCTTTGGGTGTACACATGAACACTGAAGCTTTCTTT. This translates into CASSPRPLGVHMNTEAFF.

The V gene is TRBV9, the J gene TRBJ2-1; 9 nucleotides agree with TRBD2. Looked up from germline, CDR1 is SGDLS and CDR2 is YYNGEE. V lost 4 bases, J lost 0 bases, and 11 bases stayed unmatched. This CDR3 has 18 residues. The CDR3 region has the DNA TGTGCCAGCAGCACCCCGAGGAATAGCGGGGGCTCCTACAATGAGCAGTTCTTC. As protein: CASSTPRNSGGSYNEQFF.

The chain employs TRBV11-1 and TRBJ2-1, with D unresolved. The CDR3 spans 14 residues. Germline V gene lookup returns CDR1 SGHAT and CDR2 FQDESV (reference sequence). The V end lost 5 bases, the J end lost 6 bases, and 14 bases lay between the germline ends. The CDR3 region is CASSPGPSVNEQFF. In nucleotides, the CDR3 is TGTGCCAGCAGCCCCGGTCCTAGTGTCAATGAGCAGTTCTTC.

The CDR3 protein is CASGSTGILPQHF. In DNA, the CDR3 is TGTGCCAGCGGATCGACAGGGATTCTACCCCAGCATTTT. J is TRBJ1-5 and V is TRBV27; TRBD1 agrees at 7 bases. The CDR3 has 13 amino acids. Germline V gene sequence: CDR1 MNHEY, CDR2 SMNVEV (reference sequence). V lost 8 bases and J lost 10; bases outside the gene matches: 11.

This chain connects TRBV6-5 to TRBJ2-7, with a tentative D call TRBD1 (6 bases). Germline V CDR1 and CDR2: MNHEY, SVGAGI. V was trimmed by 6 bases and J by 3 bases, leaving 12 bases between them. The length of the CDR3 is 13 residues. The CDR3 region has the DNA TGTGCCAGCAGACCGGGACACCTCTACGAGCAGTACTTC. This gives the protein CASRPGHLYEQYF.

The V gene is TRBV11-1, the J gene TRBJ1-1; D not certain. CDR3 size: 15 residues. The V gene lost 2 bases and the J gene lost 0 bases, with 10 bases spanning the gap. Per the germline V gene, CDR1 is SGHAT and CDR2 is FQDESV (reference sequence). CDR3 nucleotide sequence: TGTGCCAGCAGCTTAAAAGGTACGGTGAACACTGAAGCTTTCTTT. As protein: CASSLKGTVNTEAFF. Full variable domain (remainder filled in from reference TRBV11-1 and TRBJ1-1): EAEVAQSPRYKITEKSQAVAFWCDPISGHATLYWYRQILGQGPELLVQFQDESVVDDSQLPKDRFSAERLKGVDSTLKIQPAELGDSAMYLCASSLKGTVNTEAFFGQGTRLTVV.

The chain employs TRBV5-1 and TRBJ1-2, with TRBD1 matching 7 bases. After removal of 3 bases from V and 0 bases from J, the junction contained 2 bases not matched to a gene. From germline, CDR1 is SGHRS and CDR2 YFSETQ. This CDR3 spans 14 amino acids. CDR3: CASSSQGANYGYTF. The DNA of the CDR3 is TGCGCCAGCAGCTCGCAGGGGGCTAACTATGGCTACACCTTC.

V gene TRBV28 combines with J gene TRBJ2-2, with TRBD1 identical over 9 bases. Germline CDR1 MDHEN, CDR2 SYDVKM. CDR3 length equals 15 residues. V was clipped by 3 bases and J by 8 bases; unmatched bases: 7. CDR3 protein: CASSLGTGKFGELFF. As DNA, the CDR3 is TGTGCCAGCAGTTTGGGGACAGGGAAATTTGGGGAGCTGTTTTTT.

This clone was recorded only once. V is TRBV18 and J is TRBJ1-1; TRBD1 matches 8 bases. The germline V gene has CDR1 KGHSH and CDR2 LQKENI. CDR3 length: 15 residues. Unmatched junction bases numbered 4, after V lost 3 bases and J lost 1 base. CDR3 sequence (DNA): TGTGCCAGCTCACCGCAGGGGGCAGAGAACACTGAAGCTTTCTTT. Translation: CASSPQGAENTEAFF.

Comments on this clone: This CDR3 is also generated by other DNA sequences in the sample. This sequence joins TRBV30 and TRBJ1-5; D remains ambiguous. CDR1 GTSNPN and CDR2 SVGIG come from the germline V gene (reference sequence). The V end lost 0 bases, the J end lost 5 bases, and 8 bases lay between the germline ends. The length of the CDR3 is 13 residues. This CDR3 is CAWSVLGDQPQHF. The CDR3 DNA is TGTGCCTGGAGTGTCCTTGGGGATCAGCCCCAGCATTTT.

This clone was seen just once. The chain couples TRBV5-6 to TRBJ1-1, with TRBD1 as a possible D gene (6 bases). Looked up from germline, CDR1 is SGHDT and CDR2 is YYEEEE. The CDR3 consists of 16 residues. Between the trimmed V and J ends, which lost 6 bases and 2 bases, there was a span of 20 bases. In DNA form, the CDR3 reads TGTGCCAGCATCCCCTCTTGGGGACAAATAAACACTGAAGCTTTCTTT. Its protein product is CASIPSWGQINTEAFF. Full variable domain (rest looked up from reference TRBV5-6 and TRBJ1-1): DAGVTQSPTHLIKTRGQQVTLRCSPKSGHDTVSWYQQALGQGPQFIFQYYEEEERQRGNFPDRFSGHQFPNYSSELNVNALLLGDSALYLCASIPSWGQINTEAFFGQGTRLTVV.

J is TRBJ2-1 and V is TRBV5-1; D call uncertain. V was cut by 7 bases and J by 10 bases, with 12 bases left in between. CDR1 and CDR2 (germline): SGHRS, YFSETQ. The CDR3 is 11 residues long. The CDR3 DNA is TGCGCCAGCGCCAAGGCAGAAGAGCAGTTCTTC. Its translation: CASAKAEEQFF.